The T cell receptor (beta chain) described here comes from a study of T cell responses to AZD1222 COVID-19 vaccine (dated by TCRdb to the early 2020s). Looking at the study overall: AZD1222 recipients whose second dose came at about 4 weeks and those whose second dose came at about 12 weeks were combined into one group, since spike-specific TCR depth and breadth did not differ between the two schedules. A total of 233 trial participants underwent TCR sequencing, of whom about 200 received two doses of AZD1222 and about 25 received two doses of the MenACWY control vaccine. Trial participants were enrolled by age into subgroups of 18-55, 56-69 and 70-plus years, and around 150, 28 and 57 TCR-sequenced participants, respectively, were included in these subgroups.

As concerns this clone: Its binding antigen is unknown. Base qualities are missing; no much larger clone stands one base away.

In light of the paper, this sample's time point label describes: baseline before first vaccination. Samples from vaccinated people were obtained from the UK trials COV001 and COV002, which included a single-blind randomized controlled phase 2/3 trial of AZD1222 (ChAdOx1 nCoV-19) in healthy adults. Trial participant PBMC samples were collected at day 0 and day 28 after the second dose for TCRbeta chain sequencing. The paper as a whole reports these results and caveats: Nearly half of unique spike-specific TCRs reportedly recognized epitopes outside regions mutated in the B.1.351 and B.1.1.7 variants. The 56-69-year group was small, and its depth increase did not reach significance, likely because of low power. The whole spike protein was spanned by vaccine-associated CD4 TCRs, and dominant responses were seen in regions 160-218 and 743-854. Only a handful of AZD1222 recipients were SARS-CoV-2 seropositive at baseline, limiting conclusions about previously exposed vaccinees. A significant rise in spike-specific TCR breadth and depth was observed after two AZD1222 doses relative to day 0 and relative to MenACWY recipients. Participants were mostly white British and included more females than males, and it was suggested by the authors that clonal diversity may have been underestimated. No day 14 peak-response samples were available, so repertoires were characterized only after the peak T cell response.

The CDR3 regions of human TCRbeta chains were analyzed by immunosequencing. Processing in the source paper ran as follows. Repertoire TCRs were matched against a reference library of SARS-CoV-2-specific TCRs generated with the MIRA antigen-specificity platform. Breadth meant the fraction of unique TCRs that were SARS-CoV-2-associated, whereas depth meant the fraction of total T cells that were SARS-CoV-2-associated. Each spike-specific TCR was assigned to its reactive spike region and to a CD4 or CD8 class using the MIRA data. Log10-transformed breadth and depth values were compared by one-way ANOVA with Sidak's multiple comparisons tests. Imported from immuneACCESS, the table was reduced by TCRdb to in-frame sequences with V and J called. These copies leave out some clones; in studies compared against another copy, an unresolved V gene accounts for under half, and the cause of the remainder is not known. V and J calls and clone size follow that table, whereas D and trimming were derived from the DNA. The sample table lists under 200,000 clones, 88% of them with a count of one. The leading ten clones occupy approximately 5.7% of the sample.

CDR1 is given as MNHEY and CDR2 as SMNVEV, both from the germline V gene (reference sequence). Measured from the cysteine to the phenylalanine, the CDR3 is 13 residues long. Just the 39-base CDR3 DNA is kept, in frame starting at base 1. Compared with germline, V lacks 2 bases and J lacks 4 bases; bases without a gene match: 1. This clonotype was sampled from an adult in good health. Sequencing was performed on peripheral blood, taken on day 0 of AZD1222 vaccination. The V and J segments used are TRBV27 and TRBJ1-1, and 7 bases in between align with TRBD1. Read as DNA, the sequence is TGTGCCAGCAGTTTAAGACAGGGCACTGAAGCTTTCTTT. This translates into CASSLRQGTEAFF.